The 13 T cell receptor beta chains listed next were all sequenced from one sample in a study of OX40 agonist ivuxolimab in advanced cancers. Clones were sequenced by immunoSEQ multiplex PCR, and TCRdb holds only the in-frame ones, with some missing. The sample holds about 46,000 clones; over 75% are singletons and the top ten take 56%. Material: CD4+ or CD8+ T cells sorted from blood, obtained in a trial of the OX40 agonist ivuxolimab. The origin of the receptors is an adult with an advanced solid tumor such as melanoma, head and neck, liver or kidney cancer.

CDR3 region: CASSQGPSKGYNSPLHF. In nucleotides, the CDR3 is TGCGCCAGCAGCCAAGGACCCTCGAAGGGGTATAATTCACCCCTCCACTTT. The rearrangement joins TRBV4-3 to TRBJ1-6; the D gene is possibly TRBD1 (5 bases). Germline V gene lookup returns CDR1 LGHNA and CDR2 YSLEER. This CDR3 region has 17 residues. Between the trimmed V and J ends, which lost 1 base and 4 bases, there was a span of 14 bases.

The chain has TRBV5-8 and TRBJ1-5, with D unresolved. Germline V gene data show CDR1 as SGHTS and CDR2 as YDEGEE. The V end was cut by 4 bases, the J end by 6 bases, with 11 bases between. The CDR3 is made up of 13 amino acids. CDR3 coding DNA: TGTGCCAGCAGCCCCAGGTTCGGTCAGCCCCAGCATTTT. It yields the protein CASSPRFGQPQHF.

The chain uses TRBV28 and TRBJ1-5; D ambiguous. The CDR3 has 13 amino acids. CDR1 is MDHEN, CDR2 SYDVKM, per germline. Trimming cost V 3 bases and J 5 bases, with 8 bases left between them. Here the CDR3 DNA reads TGTGCCAGCAGTTTGCCTACGGATCAGCCCCAGCATTTT. As protein: CASSLPTDQPQHF.

The rearrangement links TRBV29-1 to TRBJ1-3, with a possible D match to TRBD1 (5 bases). Germline CDR1 reads SQVTM; CDR2 reads ANQGSEA. The CDR3 is 12 amino acids. V was cut by 4 bases and J by 3 bases, with 7 bases left in between. The CDR3 DNA reads as TGCAGCGTTGGGGACGTTGGAAACACCATATATTTT. Protein product: CSVGDVGNTIYF.

V gene TRBV5-1 combines with J gene TRBJ2-1; 10 nucleotides agree with TRBD2. There are 15 residues in the CDR3. The V gene's germline CDR1 is SGHRS and CDR2 YFSETQ. V shed 4 bases, J shed 7 bases, and the junction held 8 bases outside the gene matches. CDR3 coding DNA: TGCGCCAGCAGCATGAGCGGGGGGGCGGTTAATGAGCAGTTCTTC. Encoded protein: CASSMSGGAVNEQFF.

V usage is TRBV19 and J usage is TRBJ1-2, with TRBD1 matching 8 bases. The V and J ends lost 9 bases and 7 bases, in that order; junction bases with no gene match: 7. Germline CDR1 reads LNHDA; CDR2 reads SQIVND (reference sequence). This CDR3 is built from 12 residues. Here the CDR3 DNA reads TGTGCCAGCAGGACAGGGATAGTTGGCTACACCTTC. Its protein is CASRTGIVGYTF.

This chain links TRBV19 with TRBJ1-5; 8 nucleotides align to TRBD1. The junction had 6 bases not matched to a gene; V was cut back by 5 bases and J by 6 bases. This CDR3 contains 14 residues. Germline CDR1 LNHDA, CDR2 SQIVND (reference sequence). CDR3 protein: CASSPTGGSQPQHF. The DNA for the CDR3 is TGTGCCAGTAGTCCTACAGGGGGGAGTCAGCCCCAGCATTTT. The full variable domain, with the rest looked up from reference TRBV19 and TRBJ1-5, is DGGITQSPKYLFRKEGQNVTLSCEQNLNHDAMYWYRQDPGQGLRLIYYSQIVNDFQKGDIAEGYSVSREKKESFPLTVTSAQKNPTAFYLCASSPTGGSQPQHFGDGTRLSIL.

This clone was seen once. The CDR3 sequence: CASSLVGFLRVGVGYTF. CDR3 nucleotide sequence: TGTGCCAGCAGCTTGGTGGGATTCCTCAGGGTAGGAGTGGGCTACACCTTC. The rearrangement links TRBV5-6 to TRBJ1-2; weak D call: TRBD1 (5 bases). The ends were cut back, 0 bases at V and 8 bases at J, with 23 bases in the middle. The CDR3 consists of 17 residues. CDR1 SGHDT and CDR2 YYEEEE come from the germline V gene.

This clone was observed once. The chain has TRBV19 and TRBJ2-5, with 11 bases identical to TRBD2. Germline-derived CDR1 and CDR2 are LNHDA and SQIVND (reference sequence). The CDR3 length is 16 residues. J gave up 0 bases and V 5 bases, and 5 bases lay outside the gene matches. CDR3 DNA sequence: TGTGCCAGTAGTCTCCGACTAGCGGGGAACCAAGAGACCCAGTACTTC. Its translation: CASSLRLAGNQETQYF.

This sequence joins TRBV7-9 and TRBJ1-1; D gene ambiguous. CDR3 length: 14 amino acids. V was pared by 1 base and J by 4 bases, with 10 bases between. Germline-derived CDR1 and CDR2 are SEHNR and FQNEAQ (reference sequence). CDR3 DNA: TGTGCCAGCAGCTTAGGAGGAACCAGCACTGAAGCTTTCTTT. Protein sequence: CASSLGGTSTEAFF.

CDR3 sequence (DNA): TGCAGCGTTGACGGCGGGACGGCCTACGAGCAGTACTTC. Its translation is CSVDGGTAYEQYF. This chain links TRBV29-1 with TRBJ2-7; tentatively, D is TRBD2 (6 bases). This CDR3 is 13 amino acids long. Germline CDR1 SQVTM, CDR2 ANQGSEA. V dropped 3 bases and J dropped 2 bases, with 11 bases sitting between them.

The J gene is TRBJ2-3, the V gene TRBV11-3; D is ambiguous. Germline V lookup: CDR1 SGHNT, CDR2 YENEEA. The CDR3 has 12 residues. Trimming took off 5 bases at V and 2 bases at J, with 5 bases between the two ends. This CDR3 reads CASSTLTDTQYF. DNA of the CDR3: TGTGCCAGCAGCACCCTCACAGATACGCAGTATTTT.

The genes are TRBV19 and TRBJ1-2; no reliable D call. This CDR3 spans 15 amino acids. Germline V gene lookup returns CDR1 LNHDA and CDR2 SQIVND (reference sequence). The V end was cut by 3 bases, the J end by 0 bases, with 11 bases between. This chain's CDR3 is CASSMVVASNYGYTF. CDR3 DNA: TGTGCCAGTAGTATGGTTGTAGCCTCTAACTATGGCTACACCTTC.